The 26 T cell receptor beta chains given below trace back to one sample, sequenced in a study of blood T cells in healthy people across ages. Using a J-beta primer mix together with a sample-barcoded 5' primer, a second PCR was run for roughly 6 to 11 cycles. From the 5' RACE reads, TCRdb called clonotypes with MiXCR, one entry per CDR3 protein. There are around 1.5 million distinct CDR3 sequences in the sample; roughly 45% occur only once, and roughly 7.9% lies in the top ten. The sample taken for sequencing was blood. These receptors originate from a woman aged 18 to 35 in good health.

This rearrangement joins TRBV3-1 to TRBJ2-3; the match to TRBD2 covers 10 bases. The CDR3 is 15 amino acids. The V and J ends lost 0 bases and 6 bases, in that order; junction bases with no gene match: 3. Germline-derived CDR1 and CDR2 are LGHDT and YNNKEL (reference sequence). CDR3 nucleotide sequence: TGTGCCAGCAGCCAAGAGGAGCGGGAGGGGGATACGCAGTATTTT. Amino acid sequence: CASSQEEREGDTQYF.

This clonotype was seen more than once but under ten times. This chain links TRBV7-6 with TRBJ2-7; TRBD1 aligns across 7 bases. The germline CDR1 and CDR2 sequences are SGHVS and FNYEAQ. The CDR3 has 14 residues. V gave up 5 bases and J gave up 6 bases; unmatched junction bases: 10. CDR3 DNA sequence: TGTGCCAGCAGCCCAAGGACAGGTGTAACCGAGCAGTACTTC. Amino acid sequence: CASSPRTGVTEQYF.

This clonotype showed up just once. The chain has TRBV28 and TRBJ1-5, with a tentative D call TRBD1 (6 bases). Per the germline V gene, CDR1 is MDHEN and CDR2 is SYDVKM. The CDR3 covers 13 residues. The germline V and J ends were trimmed by 6 bases and 4 bases, with 10 bases remaining between them. As DNA, the CDR3 is TGTGCCAGCAGAAAGGGGGGGAATCAGCCCCAGCATTTT. As protein: CASRKGGNQPQHF.

This chain connects TRBV2 to TRBJ2-7, with D tentatively TRBD2 (7 bases). Germline values: CDR1 SNHLY, CDR2 FYNNEI. Trimming removed 11 bases from V and 4 bases from J, with 18 bases in between. The CDR3 is 13 residues long. This CDR3 is CASREAGDYEQYF. The CDR3 coding sequence is TGTGCCTCCCGGGAGGCAGGGGATTACGAGCAGTACTTC. Together with reference TRBV2 and TRBJ2-7, the CDR3 gives the full variable domain: EPEVTQTPSHQVTQMGQEVILRCVPISNHLYFYWYRQILGQKVEFLVSFYNNEISEKSEIFDDQFSVERPDGSNFTLKIRSTKLEDSAMYFCASREAGDYEQYFGPGTRLTVT.

This chain joins TRBV5-5 and TRBJ2-3; D is unresolved. This CDR3 comprises 15 residues. V was trimmed by 4 bases and J by 3 bases, leaving 15 bases between them. Per the germline V gene, CDR1 is SGHKS and CDR2 is YYEKEE (reference sequence). As DNA, the CDR3 is TGTGCCAGCAGCCCGGAGAGAGTATTTACAGATACGCAGTATTTT. Residues: CASSPERVFTDTQYF.

This clonotype showed up many times. The chain recombines TRBV6-6 with TRBJ2-7; D ambiguous. V lost 6 bases and J 5 bases, leaving 8 bases between the germline ends. Germline V gene lookup returns CDR1 MNHNY and CDR2 SVGAGI (reference sequence). The CDR3 loop spans 11 amino acids. The CDR3 DNA is TGTGCCAGCAGCGCCCTAGACGAGCAGTACTTC. Amino acids: CASSALDEQYF.

The J gene is TRBJ2-1, the V gene TRBV11-2; a weak D match, TRBD2 (6 bases). CDR1 is SGHAT, CDR2 FQNNGV, per germline. V gave up 5 bases and J gave up 0 bases, with 14 bases separating them. The length of the CDR3 is 16 residues. The CDR3 region has the DNA TGTGCCAGCAGCCTTCTAGCGTTAAGCTCCTACAATGAGCAGTTCTTC. As protein: CASSLLALSSYNEQFF.

This clonotype was counted only a few times. This chain links TRBV12-3 or TRBV12-4 with TRBJ1-5, with 7 bases matching TRBD1. The length of the CDR3 is 14 residues. Here the CDR3 reads CEPDRWIPNGPQHF. In DNA form, the CDR3 reads TGTGAACCGGACAGGTGGATCCCAAATGGGCCCCAGCATTTT.

The V call is TRBV7-6, the J call TRBJ2-3; 12 nucleotides agree with TRBD2. This CDR3 is built from 15 residues. Germline CDR1 reads SGHVS; CDR2 reads FNYEAQ. V was pared by 5 bases and J by 6 bases, with 6 bases of the junction left unmatched. CDR3: CASSARLAGGDTQYF. The DNA of the CDR3 is TGTGCCAGCAGCGCTAGGCTAGCGGGGGGGGATACGCAGTATTTT.

Here the CDR3 reads CSARGQGAFGEQFF. For the CDR3, the DNA is TGCAGTGCTAGAGGACAGGGGGCCTTTGGTGAGCAGTTCTTC. V gene TRBV20-1 combines with J gene TRBJ2-1; 10 nucleotides line up with TRBD1. This CDR3 spans 14 amino acids. Trimming cost V 1 base and J 9 bases; bases outside gene matches: 6. Germline V gene sequence: CDR1 DFQATT, CDR2 SNEGSKA (reference sequence).

This clonotype showed up just a few times. The genes are TRBV20-1 and TRBJ2-7; D is unclear. The CDR3 covers 15 residues. V lost 2 bases and J 0 bases, leaving 14 bases between the germline ends. Germline loops: CDR1 DFQATT, CDR2 SNEGSKA (reference sequence). The CDR3 region is CSARRPEPVSYEQYF. CDR3 DNA: TGCAGTGCTAGACGTCCTGAACCGGTCTCCTACGAGCAGTACTTC.

The V call is TRBV12-3 or TRBV12-4, the J call TRBJ2-1; no clear D. V dropped 7 bases and J dropped 5 bases, with 18 bases sitting between them. CDR3 size: 15 residues. In DNA, the CDR3 is TGTGCCAGCATCCTTGCGATGGGGTCCAACAATGAGCAGTTCTTC. It translates to CASILAMGSNNEQFF.

This clonotype has more than one count but fewer than ten. The chain recombines TRBV27 with TRBJ2-7; D may match TRBD1 or TRBD2 (6 bases each). The germline V gene has CDR1 MNHEY and CDR2 SMNVEV (reference sequence). V lost 0 bases and J 5 bases, leaving 14 bases between the germline ends. The length of the CDR3 is 15 residues. The CDR3 is CASSLSGGPRDEQYF. The CDR3 nucleotides read TGTGCCAGCAGTTTATCCGGGGGCCCCCGTGACGAGCAGTACTTC.

The chain has TRBV7-9 and TRBJ2-1, with 7 bases matching TRBD1. This CDR3 is built from 14 residues. Per germline, CDR1 SEHNR and CDR2 FQNEAQ (reference sequence). V lost 8 bases to trimming and J lost 4 bases; unmatched junction nucleotides: 8. The CDR3 region has the DNA TGTGCCAGCGACGCCGGGACAGCATACAATGAGCAGTTCTTC. Protein product: CASDAGTAYNEQFF.

This sequence joins TRBV6-1 and TRBJ2-4; 8 bases are a match to TRBD2. The J call may be mistaken, given a closer DNA end match to TRBJ2-7. Per germline, CDR1 MNHNS and CDR2 SASEGT. The CDR3 spans 13 residues. The CDR3 is CASRAGVAYEQYF. CDR3 DNA sequence: TGTGCCAGCAGAGCGGGAGTGGCGTACGAGCAGTACTTC.

V and J are TRBV3-1 and TRBJ2-1, with D possibly called TRBD1 or TRBD2 (5 bases each). The V and J ends lost 5 bases and 2 bases respectively, with 13 bases between them. Germline loops: CDR1 LGHDT, CDR2 YNNKEL (reference sequence). The CDR3 runs 15 residues. The CDR3 sequence is CASSSPGRAYNEQFF. The CDR3 DNA sequence: TGTGCCAGCAGCTCTCCGGGACGGGCCTACAATGAGCAGTTCTTC.

In this sample, this clonotype turned up a few times. The chain combines TRBV5-1 with TRBJ2-7; 7 bases align to TRBD2. CDR1 is SGHRS, CDR2 YFSETQ, per germline. This CDR3 comprises 15 residues. V lost 1 base and J lost 3; bases outside the gene matches: 7. The CDR3 loop is CASSLSGGELYEQYF. In DNA, the CDR3 is TGCGCCAGCAGCTTGTCTGGGGGGGAACTCTACGAGCAGTACTTC.

The rearrangement joins TRBV12-3 or TRBV12-4 to TRBJ2-1; TRBD2 matches 7 bases. The CDR3 consists of 13 residues. V shed 3 bases, J shed 13 bases, and the junction held 9 bases outside the gene matches. The CDR3 here is CASSFGGTKTQFF. The CDR3 bases are TGTGCCAGCAGTTTCGGGGGGACGAAGACCCAGTTCTTC.

This clonotype was observed a few times. The V gene is TRBV9, the J gene TRBJ2-5; weak D call: TRBD1 (6 bases). This CDR3 is 13 amino acids long. Trimming removed 1 base at V and 3 bases at J, with 7 bases between. Germline CDR1 is SGDLS and CDR2 is YYNGEE. This chain's CDR3 is CASSVRTEETQYF. CDR3 nucleotide sequence: TGTGCCAGCAGCGTACGGACAGAAGAGACCCAGTACTTC. The variable domain in full, with the rest retrieved from reference TRBV9 and TRBJ2-5, is DSGVTQTPKHLITATGQRVTLRCSPRSGDLSVYWYQQSLDQGLQFLIQYYNGEERAKGNILERFSAQQFPDLHSELNLSSLELGDSALYFCASSVRTEETQYFGPGTRLLVL.

This clonotype came up many times. This sequence joins TRBV29-1 and TRBJ2-1; 15 bases are shared with TRBD2. Trimming took 6 bases from V and 7 from J; bases not matched to a gene: 4. This CDR3 has 14 amino acids. Germline-derived CDR1 and CDR2 are SQVTM and ANQGSEA. The CDR3 coding sequence is TGCAGCGTCGGACTAGCGGGAGGGCCGAATGAGCAGTTCTTC. It specifies CSVGLAGGPNEQFF.

The rearrangement links TRBV5-6 to TRBJ1-1; a possible D gene is TRBD1 (6 bases). The V end lost 5 bases, the J end lost 3 bases, and 14 bases lay between the germline ends. Looked up from germline, CDR1 is SGHDT and CDR2 is YYEEEE. This CDR3 comprises 14 residues. The CDR3 nucleotides read TGTGCCAGCAGGCAACAGGGTTTGGACACTGAAGCTTTCTTT. This encodes CASRQQGLDTEAFF.

About this clonotype itself: It may be a read error: a sequence one base away is much more abundant. This chain joins TRBV9 and TRBJ2-7; TRBD2 agrees at 9 bases. J lost 5 bases, V lost 2 bases, and 5 bases had no gene match. The CDR3 contains 14 residues. Germline V lookup: CDR1 SGDLS, CDR2 YYNGEE. The CDR3 loop reads CASSVASGTDEQYF. The CDR3 coding sequence is TGTGCCAGCAGCGTTGCTAGCGGGACCGACGAGCAGTACTTC. Complete variable domain (other parts from reference TRBV9 and TRBJ2-7): DSGVTQTPKHLITATGQRVTLRCSPRSGDLSVYWYQQSLDQGLQFLIQYYNGEERAKGNILERFSAQQFPDLHSELNLSSLELGDSALYFCASSVASGTDEQYFGPGTRLTVT.

This clonotype came up many times. In DNA, the CDR3 is TGCGCCAGCAGCCAAGATGGACAAAGCACAGATACGCAGTATTTT. This codes for CASSQDGQSTDTQYF. The rearrangement joins TRBV4-1 to TRBJ2-3, with D possibly TRBD1 on 5 matching bases. The germline CDR1 and CDR2 sequences are MGHRA and YSYEKL. V was pared by 0 bases and J by 0 bases, with 7 bases between. This CDR3 comprises 15 residues.

This clonotype has at least ten counts. The V call is TRBV12-3 or TRBV12-4, the J call TRBJ1-5; the D is unclear. This CDR3 contains 11 residues. Trimming removed 4 bases from V and 3 bases from J, with 1 base in between. CDR3 sequence: CASSSNQPQHF. DNA for the CDR3: TGTGCCAGCAGTTCCAATCAGCCCCAGCATTTT.

This sequence joins TRBV11-2 and TRBJ2-7, with 9 bases identical to TRBD2. With V trimmed by 4 bases and J by 7 bases, 14 bases remained unmatched. The CDR3 covers 16 residues. Per the germline V gene, CDR1 is SGHAT and CDR2 is FQNNGV. CDR3 in DNA: TGTGCCAGCAGCTCAGCGGGGGGCCTTTCCTACAATGAGCAGTACTTC. Amino acid sequence: CASSSAGGLSYNEQYF.

CDR3 in amino acids: CASSPTNWEQYF. CDR3 sequence (DNA): TGTGCCAGCAGCCCGACTAACTGGGAGCAGTACTTC. The chain uses TRBV11-2 and TRBJ2-4; a weak D match, TRBD2 (5 bases). Germline V gene lookup returns CDR1 SGHAT and CDR2 FQNNGV. The V and J ends lost 5 bases and 13 bases respectively, with 15 bases between them. The CDR3 consists of 12 residues.